This TCR beta chain appears in the sequencing data of a study of identifying expanded T cells in peripheral blood (dated by TCRdb to about 2019). For the wider study: Separate aliquots of the same genomic DNA pool were sequenced to produce technical replicates, and four replicates were compared in pairs. General conclusions and limits of the study: The authors expected that biological variance in healthy repertoires might rise further over much longer intervals, such as months to years. Across all healthy-donor time intervals, the beta-binomial model significantly lowered both the number of clones called differentially abundant and the false-positive rate. The binomial model flagged roughly 1.2 differentially abundant clones between technical replicates but approximately 15 over around two weeks and about 19 over approximately four weeks. For all healthy donors, the variance in clone template counts between approximately 2-week samples rose significantly as total template count increased.

The germline V gene sets CDR1 to SGHRS and CDR2 to YFSETQ. V drops 7 bases and J drops 3 bases, leaving 13 bases in between. From the cysteine through the phenylalanine, the CDR3 covers 13 amino acids. Solely the CDR3 DNA is kept, with 39 bases framed from the first base. No immune events, such as infections, were documented for the healthy donors during the collection period. Time-dependent variance in a beta-binomial model of T-cell clone differential abundance was calibrated using healthy-donor blood repertoires as a training cohort. The training cohort comprised about ten healthy donors, 3 female and 7 male. Donor ages ranged from 29 to 64 years, with an average of around 45 years. Obtained from a commercial supplier, whole blood was collected from each healthy donor at three time points set around two weeks apart. For immunosequencing, genomic DNA was extracted from unsorted whole blood. The immunoSEQ Assay, which relies on bias-controlled multiplex PCR amplification of genomic DNA, was used to profile TCRbeta CDR3 regions. In the authors' own workflow: The absolute abundance of each unique TCRbeta CDR3 region was quantified after sequences were collapsed and filtered. Differential abundance was assessed using a binomial (Fisher-equivalent) model and a beta-binomial model in which time-dependent variance fitted from healthy donors was added. Clones with fewer than 5 combined templates were removed, and differential abundance was called for clones with a Benjamini-Hochberg FDR below 0.01. The form v = (b*log(k)+a)^2 was used to model beta-binomial variance as a function of total template count across the two samples. The table comes from immuneACCESS by way of TCRdb, which keeps in-frame sequences with V and J called. Part of the clones is missing from these tables; in studies checked, under half for an unresolved V gene and the rest for unknown reasons. Clone size and the V and J calls come from that table; the DNA yielded D and trimming. Across this sample there are around 120,000 clones, with 70% to 90% seen only once. The ten largest clones represent approximately 8.9% of the sample.

Note on this clone: There is no known antigen for this receptor. The record has no base qualities; no much larger clone is one base away.

The sample comprised blood. This clonotype was sampled from a person aged 18-70 years in good health. The chain is made from TRBV5-1 and TRBJ1-1, with the D gene too uncertain to name. The DNA sequence reads TGCGCCAGCGGTATGTTGGTTGACACTGAAGCTTTCTTT. Translated, this gives CASGMLVDTEAFF.